These T cell receptor beta chains were read from a single sample in a study of shared clonotypes between healthy human individuals. Data came from immunoSEQ multiplex PCR; TCRdb stores just in-frame clones and leaves some out. This sample has hundreds of thousands of clones; 96% occur once, and the top ten carry roughly 0.06%. Material: naive CD4+ T cells sorted from blood. Receptors originate from a woman aged 30 to 39 in good health. CDR3s include the opening cysteine and the closing phenylalanine or tryptophan. The D gene is left open where the match is weak. Size tells how often a clone was seen (once, few, many) or the class of an expanded clone, and some rows leave it out.

D: NA; size: NA; J: TRBJ1-1; V: TRBV29-1; DNA: TGCAGCGTTATCCACCCGACGGAGAACACTGAAGCTTTCTTT; CDR3: CSVIHPTENTEAFF
D: NA; size: NA; J: TRBJ2-6; V: TRBV5-1; DNA: TGCGCCAGCAGCTTGGTTGTCGTCAGTCAATCTGGGGCCAACGTCCTGACTTTC; CDR3: CASSLVVVSQSGANVLTF
D: TRBD2; size: once; J: TRBJ2-3; V: TRBV28; DNA: TGTGCCAGCAGCTACGGGGGACTACTGCATAGTACGCAGTATTTT; CDR3: CASSYGGLLHSTQYF
D: NA; size: once; J: TRBJ2-3; V: TRBV9; DNA: TGTGCCAGCAGCGTAGATTCAGGGACAGATACGCAGTATTTT; CDR3: CASSVDSGTDTQYF
D: NA; size: NA; J: TRBJ2-1; V: TRBV7-5; DNA: TGTGTCAGAAGCGAAACACCGGGACTAGGGGACAATGAGCAGTTCTTC; CDR3: CVRSETPGLGDNEQFF
D: NA; size: NA; J: TRBJ2-7; V: TRBV29-1; DNA: TGCAGCGTTGCTTCCTCCCTGAGGTACGAGCAGTACTTC; CDR3: CSVASSLRYEQYF
D: TRBD2; size: NA; J: TRBJ2-3; V: TRBV5-4; DNA: TGTGCCAGCAGCTTGGATATCGCGGGAGGGAACCCAGATACGCAGTATTTT; CDR3: CASSLDIAGGNPDTQYF
D: TRBD1; size: NA; J: TRBJ2-7; V: TRBV15; DNA: TGTGCCACCAGCAGCCCCTCTGGGACAGAGAGATCCTACGAGCAGTACTTC; CDR3: CATSSPSGTERSYEQYF
D: NA; size: once; J: TRBJ2-7; V: TRBV28; DNA: TGTGCCAGCAGTGCAGCCTCCTTGACGAGATACGAGCAGTACTTC; CDR3: CASSAASLTRYEQYF
D: NA; size: NA; J: TRBJ1-1; V: TRBV19; DNA: TGTGCCTCCAAGAGGGATGTGGGCACTGAAGCTTTCTTT; CDR3: CASKRDVGTEAFF
D: TRBD1; size: NA; J: TRBJ1-4; V: TRBV29-1; DNA: TGCAGCGTCGAAGGGACAGGGACTAATGAAAAACTGTTTTTT; CDR3: CSVEGTGTNEKLFF
D: NA; size: NA; J: TRBJ2-7; V: TRBV28; DNA: TGTGCCAGCAGACCTAACCAGGGTTTCCGCGAGCAGTACTTC; CDR3: CASRPNQGFREQYF
D: TRBD2; size: once; J: TRBJ2-7; V: TRBV7-2; DNA: TGTGCCAGCAGCTTGGAGCGGGACTACTCCTCCTACGAGCAGTACTTC; CDR3: CASSLERDYSSYEQYF
D: TRBD1; size: once; J: TRBJ1-2; V: TRBV10-2; DNA: TGCGCCAGCAGTCAATCCCGACAGGGCAACTATGGCTACACCTTC; CDR3: CASSQSRQGNYGYTF
D: TRBD2; size: NA; J: TRBJ2-3; V: TRBV11-3; DNA: TGTGCCAGCAGCTATGGACTAGCGGGAGTTCCAGATACGCAGTATTTT; CDR3: CASSYGLAGVPDTQYF
D: TRBD1; size: NA; J: TRBJ2-7; V: TRBV28; DNA: TGTGCCAGCAGCCGAGGGGGGACAGGGGGAAACGAGCAGTACTTC; CDR3: CASSRGGTGGNEQYF
D: TRBD2; size: once; J: TRBJ2-2; V: TRBV5-4; DNA: TGTGCCACAGCAGGTAGCGGGAGGATTACCGGGGAGCTGTTTTTT; CDR3: CATAGSGRITGELFF
D: TRBD1; size: NA; J: TRBJ2-7; V: TRBV10-2; DNA: TGCGCCAGCAGTGAGCGGGACAGTGTTGTGTTCGAGCAGTACTTC; CDR3: CASSERDSVVFEQYF
D: NA; size: NA; J: TRBJ1-1; V: TRBV27; DNA: TGTGCCAGCAGTTTCTATCCGAACACTGAAGCTTTCTTT; CDR3: CASSFYPNTEAFF
D: NA; size: NA; J: TRBJ2-3; V: TRBV7-9; DNA: TGTGCCAGCAGCCCCCGTCTAGACTTCACAGATACGCAGTATTTT; CDR3: CASSPRLDFTDTQYF
D: NA; size: NA; J: TRBJ2-3; V: TRBV1; DNA: TGCACCAGCAGCCATTTGGTTCTAGCGGGAGGGCTGCGGACAGATACGCAGTATTTT; CDR3: CTSSHLVLAGGLRTDTQYF
D: NA; size: NA; J: TRBJ2-1; V: TRBV19; DNA: TGTGCCAGTAGTCGGAGTACTACACCCCCTTTGGAGCAGTTCTTC; CDR3: CASSRSTTPPLEQFF
D: TRBD2; size: once; J: TRBJ2-7; V: TRBV28; DNA: TGTGCCATCGCCTCTAGCGGGAGGCGGGACGAGCAGTACTTC; CDR3: CAIASSGRRDEQYF
D: NA; size: NA; J: TRBJ1-1; V: TRBV7-9; DNA: TGTGCCAGCAGCTTTGGGGCTACTGAAGCTTTCTTT; CDR3: CASSFGATEAFF
D: NA; size: few; J: TRBJ2-7; V: TRBV10-1; DNA: TGCGCCAGCACGGAACAGTACTTC; CDR3: CASTEQYF
D: NA; size: NA; J: TRBJ1-1; V: TRBV19; DNA: TGTGCCAGTAGTATATCTTTGCAGAGCCGCACTGAAGCTTTCTTT; CDR3: CASSISLQSRTEAFF
D: NA; size: NA; J: TRBJ2-2; V: TRBV30; DNA: TGTGCCTGGAGTGGTCGGCTAGCTAACACCGGGGAGCTGTTTTTT; CDR3: CAWSGRLANTGELFF
D: NA; size: NA; J: TRBJ2-6; V: TRBV2; DNA: TGTGCCAGCTTGGGAGTTCGAAAGCGGAGCTCTGGGGCCAACGTCCTGACTTTC; CDR3: CASLGVRKRSSGANVLTF
D: NA; size: NA; J: TRBJ2-7; V: TRBV6-5; DNA: TGTGCCAGCAGTTACGATGGACTCGCCTACGAGCAGTACTTC; CDR3: CASSYDGLAYEQYF